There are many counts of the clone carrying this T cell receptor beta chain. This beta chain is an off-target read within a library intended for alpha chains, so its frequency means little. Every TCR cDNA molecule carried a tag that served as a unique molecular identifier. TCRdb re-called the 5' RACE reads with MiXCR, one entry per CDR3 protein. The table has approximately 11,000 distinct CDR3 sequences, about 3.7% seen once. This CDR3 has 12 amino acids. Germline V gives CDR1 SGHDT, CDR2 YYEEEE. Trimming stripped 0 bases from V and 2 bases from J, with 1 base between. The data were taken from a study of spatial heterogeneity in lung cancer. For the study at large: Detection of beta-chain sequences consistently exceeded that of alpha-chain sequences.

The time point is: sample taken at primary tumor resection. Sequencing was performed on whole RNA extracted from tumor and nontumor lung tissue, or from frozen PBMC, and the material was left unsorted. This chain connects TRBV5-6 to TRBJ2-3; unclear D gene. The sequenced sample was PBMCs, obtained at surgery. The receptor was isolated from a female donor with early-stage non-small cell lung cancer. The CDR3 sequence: CASSLDTDTQYF. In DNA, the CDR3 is TGTGCCAGCAGCTTGGACACAGATACGCAGTATTTT.